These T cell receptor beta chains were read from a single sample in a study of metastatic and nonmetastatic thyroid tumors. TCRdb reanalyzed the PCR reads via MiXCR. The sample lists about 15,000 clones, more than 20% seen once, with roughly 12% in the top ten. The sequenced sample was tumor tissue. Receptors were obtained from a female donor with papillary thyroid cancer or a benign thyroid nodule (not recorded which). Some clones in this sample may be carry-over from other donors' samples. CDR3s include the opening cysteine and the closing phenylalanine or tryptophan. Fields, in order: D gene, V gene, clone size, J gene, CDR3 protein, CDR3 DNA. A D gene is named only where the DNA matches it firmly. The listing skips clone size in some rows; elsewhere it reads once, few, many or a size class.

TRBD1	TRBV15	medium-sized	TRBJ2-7	CATSSTRDRGYEQYF	TGTGCCACCAGCAGCACGCGGGACAGGGGTTACGAGCAGTACTTC
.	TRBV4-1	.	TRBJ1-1	CASRGTGHTEAFF	TGCGCCAGCAGGGGGACGGGGCACACTGAAGCTTTCTTT
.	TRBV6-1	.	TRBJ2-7	CASSPGPAWFYGQYF	TGTGCCAGCAGCCCAGGTCCAGCGTGGTTCTACGGGCAGTACTTC
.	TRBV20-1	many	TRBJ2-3	CSASRETDTQYF	TGCAGTGCTTCACGGGAGACAGATACGCAGTATTTT
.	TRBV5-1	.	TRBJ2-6	CASSLVGTSGANVLTF	TGCGCCAGCAGCTTGGTGGGAACGTCCGGGGCCAACGTCCTGACTTTC
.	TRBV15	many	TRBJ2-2	CATSRGRMGTGELFF	TGTGCCACCAGCAGAGGGCGAATGGGAACCGGGGAGCTGTTTTTT
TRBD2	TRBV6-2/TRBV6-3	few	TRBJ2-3	CASSLGLASDTQYF	TGTGCCAGCAGTCTAGGACTAGCGTCAGATACGCAGTATTTT
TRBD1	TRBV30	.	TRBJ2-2	CACPAEGQGTGELFF	TGTGCCTGCCCGGCGGAGGGACAGGGGACCGGGGAGCTGTTTTTT
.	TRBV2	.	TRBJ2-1	CASSGDAEQFF	TGTGCCAGCAGTGGGGACGCAGAGCAGTTCTTC
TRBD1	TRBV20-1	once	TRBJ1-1	CSARDRGLNTEAFF	TGCAGTGCTAGGGACAGGGGTTTGAACACTGAAGCTTTCTTT
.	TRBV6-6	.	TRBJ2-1	CASIYSGDDEQFF	TGTGCCAGCATTTACTCGGGAGATGATGAGCAGTTCTTC
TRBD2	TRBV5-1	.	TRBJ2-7	CASSLAGGLAYEQYF	TGCGCCAGCAGCTTGGCCGGGGGACTAGCGTACGAGCAGTACTTC
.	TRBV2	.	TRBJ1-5	CVGNRDGQPQHF	TGTGTCGGCAACCGGGATGGCCAGCCCCAGCATTTT
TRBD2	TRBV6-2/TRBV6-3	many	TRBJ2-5	CASSPPAGGGETQYF	TGTGCCAGCAGTCCCCCCGCGGGGGGGGGGGAGACCCAGTACTTC
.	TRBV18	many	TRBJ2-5	CASSPPAGWETQYF	TGTGCCAGCTCACCACCGGCAGGCTGGGAGACCCAGTACTTC
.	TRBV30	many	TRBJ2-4	CAWSVLTGWGNIQYF	TGTGCCTGGAGTGTACTAACAGGGTGGGGGAACATTCAGTACTTC
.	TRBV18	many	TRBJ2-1	CASSPGPDIYNEQFF	TGTGCCAGCTCACCAGGACCGGATATTTACAATGAGCAGTTCTTC
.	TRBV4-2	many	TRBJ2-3	CASSQGEGEGSDTQYF	TGTGCCAGCAGCCAAGGGGAAGGAGAGGGGTCAGATACGCAGTATTTT
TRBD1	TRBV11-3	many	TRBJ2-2	CASSGTGVVTGELFF	TGTGCCAGCAGCGGGACAGGGGTGGTCACCGGGGAGCTGTTTTTT
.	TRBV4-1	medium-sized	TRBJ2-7	CASSQDHVAIPYEQYF	TGCGCCAGCAGCCAAGATCACGTTGCGATACCCTACGAGCAGTACTTC
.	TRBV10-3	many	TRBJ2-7	CAISGQTESEQYF	TGTGCCATCAGTGGCCAGACAGAATCCGAGCAGTACTTC
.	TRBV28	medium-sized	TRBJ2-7	CASSRTAYEQYF	TGTGCCAGCAGCCGGACAGCCTACGAGCAGTACTTC
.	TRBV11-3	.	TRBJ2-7	CASSSMGDGTYEQYF	TGTGCCAGCAGTTCAATGGGGGACGGAACCTACGAGCAGTACTTC
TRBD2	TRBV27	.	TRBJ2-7	CASSQGPGGTYEQYF	TGTGCCAGCAGTCAGGGGCCGGGAGGGACCTACGAGCAGTACTTC
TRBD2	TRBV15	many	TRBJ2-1	CATSTRREGLADEQFF	TGTGCCACCAGCACCAGAAGAGAAGGACTAGCAGATGAGCAGTTCTTC
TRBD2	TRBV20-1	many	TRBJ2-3	CSAFIPGGREGADTQYF	TGCAGTGCTTTCATTCCTGGCGGGAGGGAGGGCGCAGATACGCAGTATTTT
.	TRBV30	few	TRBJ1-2	CAWSVRRGGYGYTF	TGTGCCTGGAGTGTACGGAGGGGCGGCTATGGCTACACCTTC
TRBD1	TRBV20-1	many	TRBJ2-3	CSASVSGGYTDTQYF	TGCAGTGCTAGTGTGTCAGGGGGATACACAGATACGCAGTATTTT
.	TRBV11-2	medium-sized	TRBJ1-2	CASSSTGPYGYTF	TGTGCCAGCAGCTCGACAGGACCCTATGGCTACACCTTC
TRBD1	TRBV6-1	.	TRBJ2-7	CASSETDRVYEQYF	TGTGCCAGCAGTGAGACGGACAGGGTCTACGAGCAGTACTTC
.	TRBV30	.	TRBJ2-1	CALITLGNEQFF	TGTGCCTTGATTACCCTGGGGAATGAGCAGTTCTTC
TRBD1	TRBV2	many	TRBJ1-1	CASSEQGARTDTEAFF	TGTGCCAGCAGTGAACAGGGGGCACGTACGGACACTGAAGCTTTCTTT
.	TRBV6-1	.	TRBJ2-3	CATNLVPTDTQYF	TGTGCCACCAACCTAGTACCCACAGATACGCAGTATTTT
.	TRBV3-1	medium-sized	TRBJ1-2	CASSLPGPHYGYTF	TGTGCCAGCAGTCTTCCGGGACCCCACTATGGCTACACCTTC
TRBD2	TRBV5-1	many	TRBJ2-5	CASSPGRAGSSETQYF	TGCGCCAGCAGCCCGGGACGAGCGGGATCCTCGGAGACCCAGTACTTC
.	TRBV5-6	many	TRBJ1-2	CASSLPGRGYTF	TGTGCCAGCAGCTTGCCGGGACGTGGCTACACCTTC
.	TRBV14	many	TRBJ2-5	CASSQRPGSLKEETQYF	TGTGCCAGCAGCCAAAGACCAGGTTCTCTAAAAGAGGAGACCCAGTACTTC
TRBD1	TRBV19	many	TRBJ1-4	CARNTGGSNEKLFF	TGTGCCAGGAATACAGGGGGGTCTAATGAAAAACTGTTTTTT
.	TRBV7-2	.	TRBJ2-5	CASSFGSQGRLETQYF	TGTGCCAGCAGCTTTGGGAGCCAGGGGAGATTGGAGACCCAGTACTTC
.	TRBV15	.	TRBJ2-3	CATSIERGAGTDTQYF	TGTGCCACCAGCATCGAGAGGGGCGCGGGAACAGATACGCAGTATTTT
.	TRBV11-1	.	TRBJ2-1	CASSQGYSANEQFF	TGTGCCAGCAGCCAGGGGTACTCGGCAAATGAGCAGTTCTTC
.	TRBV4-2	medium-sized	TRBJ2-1	CASSQDPRQRVYNEQFF	TGTGCCAGCAGCCAAGATCCAAGGCAGCGGGTGTACAATGAGCAGTTCTTC
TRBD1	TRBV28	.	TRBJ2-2	CASSKRTGIRTGELFF	TGTGCCAGCAGTAAAAGGACAGGGATTAGGACCGGGGAGCTGTTTTTT
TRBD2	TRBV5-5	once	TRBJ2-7	CASSFWSGAYEQYF	TGTGCCAGCAGCTTTTGGAGCGGGGCCTACGAGCAGTACTTC
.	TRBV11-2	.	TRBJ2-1	CASSLGGPRGRYEQFF	TGTGCCAGCAGCTTAGGAGGCCCAAGGGGACGGTATGAGCAGTTCTTC
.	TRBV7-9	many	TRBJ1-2	CASSTRQYGYTF	TGTGCCAGCAGCACCCGACAGTATGGCTACACCTTC
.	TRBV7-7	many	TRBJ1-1	CASSLDSGTEAFF	TGTGCTAGCAGCTTAGACAGCGGCACTGAAGCTTTCTTT
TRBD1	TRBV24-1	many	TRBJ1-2	CATSDPRTGAYGYTF	TGTGCCACCAGTGATCCTCGGACAGGGGCTTATGGCTACACCTTC
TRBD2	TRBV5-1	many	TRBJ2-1	CASSLRVAGGREQFF	TGCGCCAGCAGCTTGCGGGTAGCGGGAGGTCGCGAGCAGTTCTTC
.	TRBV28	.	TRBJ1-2	CASSPSGFHYGYTF	TGTGCCAGCAGTCCCTCCGGGTTTCACTATGGCTACACCTTC
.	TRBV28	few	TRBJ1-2	CASSFNVFRTF	TGTGCCAGCAGTTTTAACGTGTTTAGGACCTTC
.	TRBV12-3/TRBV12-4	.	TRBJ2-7	CASSALGAYEHYF	TGTGCCAGCAGTGCATTGGGGGCTTACGAGCATTACTTC
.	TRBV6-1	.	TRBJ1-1	CASSEGIENTEAFF	TGTGCCAGCAGTGAAGGTATAGAGAACACTGAAGCTTTCTTT